These T cell receptor beta chains were read from a single sample in a study of response to subunit inactivated influenza vaccine. TCRdb reprocessed the RT-PCR reads via MiXCR and lists one record per CDR3 protein. The data contain hundreds of thousands of distinct CDR3 sequences, under 20% of them singletons. The sequenced sample was PBMCs from blood, obtained around 5 days after vaccination. These receptors were taken from a man between 50 and 59 years old who received an inactivated influenza vaccine. CDR3s include the opening cysteine and the closing phenylalanine or tryptophan. Fields, in order: J gene, D gene, V gene, clone size, CDR3 protein, CDR3 DNA. A D gene is named only where the DNA matches it firmly. Clone size is stated in some rows and not others, as once, few, many or a class when expanded.

>TRBJ2-1|TRBD2|TRBV7-9|many
CASSHVSGRSNEQFF
TGTGCCAGCAGCCACGTTAGCGGGAGGTCGAATGAGCAGTTCTTC
>TRBJ2-7|NA|TRBV15|NA
CATSRGSGVLVEQYF
TGTGCCACCAGCAGAGGGTCAGGAGTCTTGGTAGAGCAGTACTTC
>TRBJ2-7|TRBD2|TRBV7-2|few
CASSLAQLAGGYEQYF
TGTGCCAGCAGCTTAGCCCAGCTAGCGGGAGGATACGAGCAGTACTTC
>TRBJ2-5|TRBD2|TRBV7-2|many
CASSLARRGMYQETQYF
TGTGCCAGCAGCTTAGCGAGGCGGGGGATGTACCAAGAGACCCAGTACTTC
>TRBJ2-7|TRBD2|TRBV11-2|few
CASSRSKPWREVAYEQYF
TGTGCCAGCAGCCGCTCCAAACCGTGGCGGGAGGTCGCCTACGAGCAGTACTTC
>TRBJ1-5|NA|TRBV7-2|NA
CASSLHRANQPQHF
TGTGCCAGCAGCCTACACAGGGCTAATCAGCCCCAGCATTTT
>TRBJ1-1|NA|TRBV7-9|NA
CASSFSPGTGNTEAFF
TGTGCCAGCAGCTTTAGTCCCGGGACGGGGAACACTGAAGCTTTCTTT
>TRBJ2-7|TRBD2|TRBV7-2|few
CASSRVAGDEQYF
TGTGCCAGCAGCCGGGTAGCGGGAGACGAGCAGTACTTC
>TRBJ1-2|NA|TRBV6-1|few
CASSERDYGYTF
TGTGCCAGCAGTGAGCGGGATTATGGCTACACCTTC
>TRBJ2-1|NA|TRBV20-1|few
CSARDLWESTNNEQFF
TGCAGTGCTAGAGATCTGTGGGAGAGTACAAACAATGAGCAGTTCTTC
>TRBJ2-5|NA|TRBV9|NA
CASSSLSGGVQETQYF
TGTGCCAGCAGCTCCCTAAGTGGCGGGGTTCAAGAGACCCAGTACTTC
>TRBJ1-4|NA|TRBV20-1|NA
CSATRRGTNEKLFF
TGCAGTGCTACGAGGCGGGGGACAAATGAAAAACTGTTTTTT
>TRBJ2-3|NA|TRBV11-2|NA
CASSFFRTVTDTQYF
TGTGCCAGCAGCTTTTTCCGAACAGTCACAGATACGCAGTATTTT
>TRBJ2-1|TRBD1|TRBV7-6|NA
CASSGQGYEQFF
TGTGCCAGCAGCGGACAGGGCTATGAGCAGTTCTTC
>TRBJ2-5|TRBD2|TRBV12-3/TRBV12-4|NA
CASSLAPGGTEETQYF
TGTGCCAGCAGTTTAGCGCCGGGGGGGACCGAAGAGACCCAGTACTTC
>TRBJ2-3|NA|TRBV20-1|few
CSASRGRGTDTQYF
TGCAGTGCTAGTCGGGGAAGAGGTACAGATACGCAGTATTTT
>TRBJ2-7|TRBD1|TRBV29-1|few
CSVVTGQGSEQYF
TGCAGCGTTGTTACGGGACAGGGAAGCGAGCAGTACTTC
>TRBJ2-3|NA|TRBV7-9|NA
CASSLDQRLTDTQYF
TGTGCCAGCAGCTTAGACCAGCGGCTCACAGATACGCAGTATTTT
>TRBJ2-5|TRBD2|TRBV27|few
CASSFSPSGGAGETQYF
TGTGCCAGCAGTTTCTCTCCTAGCGGGGGGGCCGGGGAGACCCAGTACTTC
>TRBJ2-7|NA|TRBV29-1|many
CSVRTGTRNEQYF
TGCAGCGTTCGGACTGGTACGCGAAACGAGCAGTACTTC
>TRBJ2-7|NA|TRBV20-1|few
CSARAARHYEQYF
TGCAGTGCTAGAGCGGCTCGCCATTACGAGCAGTACTTC
>TRBJ2-7|TRBD1|TRBV7-8|NA
CAGSLYPGQYYEQYF
TGTGCCGGCAGCTTATACCCGGGACAGTACTACGAGCAGTACTTC
>TRBJ2-1|NA|TRBV29-1|many
CSDGRQLPNEQFF
TGCAGCGATGGGAGACAGCTACCCAATGAGCAGTTCTTC
>TRBJ2-5|NA|TRBV28|few
CASSQTSGGQTQYF
TGTGCCAGCAGTCAAACCTCAGGTGGTCAAACCCAGTACTTC
>TRBJ1-2|TRBD1|TRBV7-2|few
CASSSDTGVHGYTF
TGTGCCAGCAGCTCAGACACAGGGGTTCATGGCTACACCTTC
>TRBJ2-1|TRBD2|TRBV29-1|many
CSVAWGGRDNEQFF
TGCAGCGTCGCCTGGGGCGGGAGGGACAATGAGCAGTTCTTC